Shown below are 13 T cell receptor beta chains from a single sample sequenced in a study of blood T cell repertoires in COVID-19. TCRdb's table, derived via immunoSEQ multiplex PCR, lists solely in-frame clones and lacks some. The sample includes roughly 290,000 clones, about 85% of them seen just once. Material: peripheral blood. The source is a human donor with COVID-19, enrolled during active disease. The donor label of this sample is uncertain.

The gene calls are TRBV13 and TRBJ1-4; perhaps TRBD1 as D (6 bases). Germline V gives CDR1 PRHDT, CDR2 FYEKMQ (reference sequence). The CDR3 runs 17 residues. The V and J ends lost 5 bases and 7 bases respectively, with 23 bases between them. As DNA, the CDR3 is TGTGCCAGCAGCAATTCCCACCTGGGGAGGGGGAGTGAAAAACTGTTTTTT. Amino acid sequence: CASSNSHLGRGSEKLFF.

The rearrangement uses TRBV10-3 and TRBJ2-2, with D possibly TRBD1 on 6 matching bases. This CDR3 spans 17 amino acids. The germline V and J ends were trimmed by 6 bases and 1 base, with 18 bases remaining between them. Germline V gene lookup returns CDR1 ENHRY and CDR2 SYGVKD. CDR3: CAISELSRTVNTGELFF. The CDR3 DNA reads as TGTGCCATCAGCGAACTTTCCCGGACAGTGAACACCGGGGAGCTGTTTTTT.

The CDR3 spells CASSLRQTADTQYF. DNA of the CDR3: TGTGCCAGCAGCTTAAGGCAGACAGCAGATACGCAGTATTTT. This chain connects TRBV7-9 to TRBJ2-3; tentatively, D is TRBD1 (5 bases). Germline V gives CDR1 SEHNR, CDR2 FQNEAQ (reference sequence). The CDR3 is 14 residues long. The germline V and J ends were trimmed by 2 bases and 4 bases, with 10 bases remaining between them. Drawing the rest from reference TRBV7-9 and TRBJ2-3, the complete variable domain is DTGVSQNPRHKITKRGQNVTFRCDPISEHNRLYWYRQTLGQGPEFLTYFQNEAQLEKSRLLSDRFSAERPKGSFSTLEIQRTEQGDSAMYLCASSLRQTADTQYFGPGTRLTVL.

This rearrangement joins TRBV28 to TRBJ1-3, with a possible D match to TRBD1 (5 bases). The V and J ends lost 6 bases and 0 bases respectively, with 9 bases between them. CDR3 length: 14 amino acids. Germline values: CDR1 MDHEN, CDR2 SYDVKM. CDR3 bases: TGTGCCAGCAGCCTAGACAGCTCTGGAAACACCATATATTTT. It codes for CASSLDSSGNTIYF.

This sequence joins TRBV10-2 and TRBJ1-1; D uncertain. Germline V gene sequence: CDR1 WSHSY, CDR2 SAAADI. The germline V and J ends were trimmed by 10 bases and 2 bases, with 14 bases remaining between them. This CDR3 is 13 amino acids long. The CDR3 loop is CAIEDSVNTEAFF. CDR3 DNA: TGCGCCATCGAGGACTCCGTCAACACTGAAGCTTTCTTT.

Here the CDR3 reads CASSRVGGAGNQPQHF. The CDR3 DNA follows: TGTGCCAGCAGTCGGGTTGGGGGCGCAGGCAATCAGCCCCAGCATTTT. The V gene is TRBV27, the J gene TRBJ1-5; TRBD1 is a possible D gene (6 bases). The CDR3 covers 16 residues. The V gene lost 5 bases and the J gene lost 2 bases, with 16 bases spanning the gap. Germline CDR1 is MNHEY and CDR2 is SMNVEV (reference sequence).

The chain employs TRBV11-2 and TRBJ2-7; 7 bases are a match to TRBD2. This CDR3 has 16 amino acids. The J segment lost 5 bases and the V segment lost 2 bases, leaving 12 bases of the junction unmatched. The germline V gene has CDR1 SGHAT and CDR2 FQNNGV. CDR3 region: CASSLRGGERGHEQYF. The CDR3 nucleotides read TGTGCCAGCAGCTTACGAGGTGGGGAGCGGGGCCACGAGCAGTACTTC.

The chain uses TRBV4-3 and TRBJ2-1, with TRBD2 as a possible D gene (6 bases). Looked up from germline, CDR1 is LGHNA and CDR2 is YSLEER. With 4 bases removed from V and 4 bases from J, the gap between germline ends came to 14 bases. The CDR3 extends over 15 amino acids. This CDR3 is CASSPSVRGYNEQFF. Written as DNA, the CDR3 is TGCGCCAGCAGCCCTAGCGTAAGGGGATACAATGAGCAGTTCTTC.

This sequence joins TRBV28 and TRBJ1-2, with TRBD1 identical over 9 bases. This CDR3 has 15 amino acids. Per the germline V gene, CDR1 is MDHEN and CDR2 is SYDVKM. Losses at the gene ends were 2 bases for V and 5 bases for J; bases not matched to a gene: 6. CDR3 sequence reads: CASSLPRDRAYGYTF. The CDR3 bases are TGTGCCAGCAGTTTACCCCGGGACAGGGCGTATGGCTACACCTTC.

This sequence joins TRBV6-2 or TRBV6-3 and TRBJ2-1, with D perhaps matching TRBD2 (6 bases). The germline gives CDR1 MNHEY, CDR2 SVGEGT. V dropped 4 bases and J dropped 2 bases, with 15 bases sitting between them. This CDR3 has 16 residues. The CDR3 coding sequence is TGTGCCAGCAGTTCCCGTCGGGAGCCCCCCTACAATGAGCAGTTCTTC. Protein sequence: CASSSRREPPYNEQFF.

The genes are TRBV24-1 and TRBJ1-4; 12 bases fit TRBD1. J lost 10 bases, V lost 2 bases, and 4 bases had no gene match. CDR3 length equals 15 residues. Germline loops: CDR1 KGHDR, CDR2 SFDVKD. The CDR3 here is CATSDSGTGGGKLFF. CDR3 DNA: TGTGCCACCAGTGATTCCGGGACAGGGGGCGGAAAACTGTTTTTT.

This sequence joins TRBV18 and TRBJ1-1, with 8 bases fitting TRBD1. The CDR3 has 14 amino acids. Germline V gene data show CDR1 as KGHSH and CDR2 as LQKENI. V lost 4 bases, J lost 0 bases, and 1 base stayed unmatched. The CDR3 protein is CASSRQGLNTEAFF. The DNA of the CDR3 is TGTGCCAGCTCACGACAGGGGTTGAACACTGAAGCTTTCTTT. Supplemented by reference TRBV18 and TRBJ1-1, the full variable domain reads NAGVMQNPRHLVRRRGQEARLRCSPMKGHSHVYWYRQLPEEGLKFMVYLQKENIIDESGMPKERFSAEFPKEGPSILRIQQVVRGDSAAYFCASSRQGLNTEAFFGQGTRLTVV.

The genes are TRBV11-3 and TRBJ2-1, with 8 bases that match TRBD2. Germline CDR1 is SGHNT and CDR2 is YENEEA. The V segment lost 5 bases and the J segment 2 bases; nucleotides outside the gene matches: 8. CDR3 length: 16 residues. The CDR3 loop reads CASSPYSGTPYNEQFF. CDR3 DNA sequence: TGTGCCAGCAGCCCCTATAGCGGGACCCCCTACAATGAGCAGTTCTTC.